The present T cell receptor beta chain was sequenced within a study of blood T cells in healthy people across ages. Germline loops: CDR1 LNHDA, CDR2 SQIVND (reference sequence). This CDR3 is built from 11 residues. V trimming: 6 bases; J trimming: 9 bases; junction bases outside the gene matches: 4. A second PCR, run for roughly 7 to 11 cycles, used a sample-barcoded 5' primer plus a J-beta primer mix. Using its own MiXCR run on the 5' RACE reads, TCRdb lists one record per CDR3 protein. The table shows around 940,000 distinct CDR3 sequences, with approximately 50% occurring only once. Regarding the study as a whole: Reliance upon unsorted PBMCs precluded definitive naive versus antigen-experienced comparison. Age brought a roughly linear fall in TCR beta diversity measured per million T cells.

About this clonotype itself: The antigen is not known.

The material sequenced was blood. This rearrangement joins TRBV19 to TRBJ1-1, with 7 bases fitting TRBD1. The sequence came from a woman aged 55 to 70 in good health. The CDR3 spells CASRTTGKAFF. CDR3 DNA: TGTGCCAGTAGAACGACAGGGAAAGCTTTCTTT.